Below are 25 T cell receptor beta chains sequenced from a single sample in a study of CD8 T cells in Susac syndrome. A quantity of roughly 0.5 to 1 ug RNA underwent reverse transcription using random hexamers. TCRdb re-analysed the immunoSEQ multiplex PCR reads in MiXCR, keeping a single row per CDR3 protein. Of more than 150,000 distinct CDR3 sequences listed, approximately 95% are singletons. The sequenced material came from CD4+ T cells from PBMCs. Receptor source: a human donor with Susac syndrome.

The CDR3 bases are TGTGCCAGTGGACGGACTGAGGAGACCCAGTACTTC. Residues: CASGRTEETQYF. The rearrangement links TRBV21-1 to TRBJ2-5; TRBD2, the table's D call, lacks a check against the DNA. TRBV21-1 is reported as a pseudogene. This CDR3 comprises 12 residues.

The chain combines TRBV5-1 with TRBJ2-7, with TRBD1 as a possible D gene (6 bases). CDR1 SGHRS and CDR2 YFSETQ come from the germline V gene. V lost 0 bases to trimming and J lost 4 bases, with 11 bases between them. This CDR3 has 14 amino acids. CDR3 sequence (DNA): TGCGCCAGCAGCTTGGGAGTACAGGGATACGAGCAGTACTTC. Translation: CASSLGVQGYEQYF.

V is TRBV7-2 and J is TRBJ1-5; no clear D. Trimming left V 5 bases short and J 5 bases short, with 13 bases between. This CDR3 comprises 14 residues. CDR1 and CDR2 from the germline V gene are SGHTA and FQGNSA. CDR3 amino acids: CASSPTAVDQPQHF. CDR3 DNA: TGTGCCAGCAGCCCGACGGCGGTTGATCAGCCCCAGCATTTT.

CDR3 nucleotides: TGCAGTGCTAGTACGACTAGCGGGGGGGCCGTTGAGCAGTTCTTC. Its protein product is CSASTTSGGAVEQFF. The V gene is TRBV20-1, the J gene TRBJ2-1; TRBD2 agrees at 14 bases. CDR1 and CDR2 (germline): DFQATT, SNEGSKA (reference sequence). The CDR3 has 15 amino acids. V shed 3 bases, J shed 9 bases, and the junction held 7 bases outside the gene matches.

The chain is built from TRBV29-1 and TRBJ2-7; possible D gene TRBD2, 5 bases. This CDR3 is 13 amino acids long. The V end lost 4 bases, the J end lost 2 bases, and 12 bases lay between the germline ends. Per the germline V gene, CDR1 is SQVTM and CDR2 is ANQGSEA. CDR3 nucleotides: TGCAGCGTTGTGGCAGGAGGTACCTACGAGCAGTACTTC. Translating it yields CSVVAGGTYEQYF.

The rearrangement joins TRBV29-1 to TRBJ2-1; perhaps TRBD2 as D (5 bases). Germline loops: CDR1 SQVTM, CDR2 ANQGSEA. The CDR3 extends over 13 amino acids. Deletions cut 3 bases from V and 5 bases from J, with 11 bases between. In DNA form, the CDR3 reads TGCAGCGTTGACAGTCTAGCCAACAATGAGCAGTTCTTC. Protein: CSVDSLANNEQFF.

The gene calls are TRBV7-9 and TRBJ1-2, with D perhaps matching TRBD1 (5 bases). Trimming removed 0 bases at V and 8 bases at J, with 10 bases between. In germline, CDR1 is SEHNR, CDR2 FQNEAQ (reference sequence). The CDR3 consists of 13 residues. This CDR3 reads CASSLAGAGGYTF. CDR3 in DNA: TGTGCCAGCAGCTTAGCAGGGGCAGGGGGCTACACCTTC.

A single count supports this clonotype. The rearrangement joins TRBV4-3 to TRBJ2-4; 7 bases map to TRBD1. The CDR3 sequence is 16 residues long. Germline V gene sequence: CDR1 LGHNA, CDR2 YSLEER. After removal of 3 bases from V and 2 bases from J, the junction contained 7 bases not matched to a gene. The CDR3 protein is CASSQGYRGPKNIQYF. The CDR3 coding sequence is TGCGCCAGCAGCCAGGGATACAGGGGACCCAAAAACATTCAGTACTTC.

Only one count was recorded for this clonotype. The chain recombines TRBV12-3 or TRBV12-4 with TRBJ2-3; the match to TRBD1 covers 8 bases. The junction had 9 bases not matched to a gene; V was cut back by 5 bases and J by 14 bases. CDR3 length: 12 residues. CDR3 sequence reads: CASSLETGVPYF. In DNA, the CDR3 is TGTGCCAGCAGTCTAGAGACAGGGGTCCCGTATTTT.

The chain is built from TRBV9 and TRBJ1-1; the D gene is possibly TRBD1 (5 bases). The CDR3 extends over 15 amino acids. Germline loops: CDR1 SGDLS, CDR2 YYNGEE. With 4 bases removed from V and 1 base from J, the gap between germline ends came to 14 bases. The CDR3, as DNA: TGTGCCAGCAGCCCCTCGACAGTGCCGAACACTGAAGCTTTCTTT. Its protein product is CASSPSTVPNTEAFF.

The chain recombines TRBV7-9 with TRBJ2-5; D call uncertain. Germline V gives CDR1 SEHNR, CDR2 FQNEAQ (reference sequence). Between the trimmed V and J ends, which lost 3 bases and 3 bases, there was a span of 8 bases. The CDR3 has 13 residues. As DNA, the CDR3 is TGTGCCAGCAGCTTCTTTCGGGAAGAGACCCAGTACTTC. It is translated as CASSFFREETQYF.

This rearrangement joins TRBV6-2 or TRBV6-3 to TRBJ2-6; no reliable D call. Trimming took 8 bases from V and 0 from J, leaving 5 bases between them. The CDR3 is made up of 13 amino acids. The germline V gene has CDR1 MNHEY and CDR2 SVGEGT. The CDR3: CASCSSGANVLTF. DNA of the CDR3: TGTGCCAGCTGCTCCTCTGGGGCCAACGTCCTGACTTTC.

V gene TRBV12-3 or TRBV12-4 combines with J gene TRBJ2-3; D remains unclear. This CDR3 is built from 15 residues. V lost 6 bases and J 0 bases, leaving 13 bases between the germline ends. The chain's CDR3 is CASSRSRPSTDTQYF. Written as DNA, the CDR3 is TGTGCCAGCAGCAGAAGTAGGCCCAGCACAGATACGCAGTATTTT.

The V gene is TRBV6-4, the J gene TRBJ2-1, with 10 bases matching TRBD1. V lost 4 bases and J lost 7; bases outside the gene matches: 4. The germline gives CDR1 MRHNA, CDR2 SNTAGT. The CDR3 totals 14 residues. The CDR3 reads CASSGQGALNEQFF. CDR3 DNA sequence: TGTGCCAGCAGTGGACAGGGGGCTCTGAATGAGCAGTTCTTC.

The chain carries TRBV20-1 and TRBJ2-1; tentatively, D is TRBD1 or TRBD2 (5 bases each). V lost 6 bases and J 12 bases, leaving 27 bases between the germline ends. The length of the CDR3 is 15 residues. From germline, CDR1 is DFQATT and CDR2 SNEGSKA (reference sequence). CDR3 loop: CSAYQPASGAQGQFF. The CDR3 DNA is TGCAGTGCATATCAACCGGCGTCCGGGGCTCAAGGGCAGTTCTTC.

The rearrangement uses TRBV7-9 and TRBJ2-3, with 7 positions matching TRBD1. The assigned J gene may be wrong: the sequence end matches TRBJ1-5 better. The CDR3 runs to 19 residues. CDR1 and CDR2 (germline): SEHNR, FQNEAQ (reference sequence). The CDR3 bases are TGTGCCAGCAGCCTACGAGGACTAGCGGGCCCCCCGGGGACAGATACGCAGCATTTT. Translation gives CASSLRGLAGPPGTDTQHF.

This clonotype was counted a single time. CDR3 residues: CASSGLAGGYTQYF. In DNA, the CDR3 is TGTGCCAGCAGCGGACTAGCGGGGGGGTATACGCAGTATTTT. This sequence joins TRBV6-1 and TRBJ2-3; TRBD2 matches at 15 bases. V was pared by 6 bases and J by 7 bases, with 2 bases of the junction left unmatched. The CDR3 has 14 residues. Per germline, CDR1 MNHNS and CDR2 SASEGT.

V and J are TRBV29-1 and TRBJ1-1; D might be TRBD1 (6 bases). Germline V lookup: CDR1 SQVTM, CDR2 ANQGSEA. CDR3 length equals 14 residues. V was cut by 6 bases and J by 10 bases, with 24 bases left in between. CDR3 coding DNA: TGCAGCGTACCCAGGGCAGGGGCAGGGAAAGGAGCTTTCTTT. Translated: CSVPRAGAGKGAFF. The whole variable domain, filled in from reference TRBV29-1 and TRBJ1-1, reads SAVISQKPSRDICQRGTSLTIQCQVDSQVTMMFWYRQQPGQSLTLIATANQGSEATYESGFVIDKFPISRPNLTFSTLTVSNMSPEDSSIYLCSVPRAGAGKGAFFGQGTRLTVV.

The chain links TRBV3-1 to TRBJ2-7; TRBD1 is a possible D gene (6 bases). CDR1 is LGHDT, CDR2 YNNKEL, per germline (reference sequence). The CDR3 has 13 residues. Trimming cost V 1 base and J 8 bases, with 12 bases left between them. CDR3 loop: CASSQGQEAKQYF. In DNA, the CDR3 is TGTGCCAGCAGCCAAGGACAGGAGGCAAAGCAGTACTTC.

The gene calls are TRBV9 and TRBJ2-1; perhaps TRBD2 as D (5 bases). Trimming cost V 4 bases and J 6 bases, with 20 bases left between them. CDR1 is SGDLS and CDR2 is YYNGEE in the germline V gene. The CDR3 sequence is 16 residues long. The DNA for the CDR3 is TGTGCCAGCAGCTGCCCTCATGGCCTAGCCTGCAATGAGCAGTTCTTC. It encodes CASSCPHGLACNEQFF.

The rearrangement joins TRBV9 to TRBJ2-1; 9 bases are a match to TRBD1. The CDR3 consists of 13 residues. The V gene end was trimmed by 4 bases and the J gene end by 7 bases; junction bases not matched to a gene: 3. CDR1 is SGDLS and CDR2 is YYNGEE in the germline V gene. The CDR3 DNA sequence: TGTGCCAGCAGCTTCGGACAGGGGAATGAGCAGTTCTTC. This translates into CASSFGQGNEQFF.

The gene calls are TRBV29-1 and TRBJ1-1; 7 bases are shared with TRBD1. Germline V gene sequence: CDR1 SQVTM, CDR2 ANQGSEA. There are 13 residues in the CDR3. J was trimmed by 4 bases and V by 5 bases; bases with no gene match: 7. For the CDR3, the DNA is TGCAGCGTTAGACAACAGGGGCGCACTGAAGCTTTCTTT. Its protein product is CSVRQQGRTEAFF. The whole variable domain, filled in from reference TRBV29-1 and TRBJ1-1, reads SAVISQKPSRDICQRGTSLTIQCQVDSQVTMMFWYRQQPGQSLTLIATANQGSEATYESGFVIDKFPISRPNLTFSTLTVSNMSPEDSSIYLCSVRQQGRTEAFFGQGTRLTVV.

The J gene is TRBJ2-1, the V gene TRBV4-2; D perhaps matches TRBD1 (5 bases). Germline V CDR1 and CDR2: LGHNA, YNFKEQ. The CDR3 contains 16 residues. Trimming took 0 bases from V and 1 from J, leaving 10 bases between them. The CDR3 coding sequence is TGTGCCAGCAGCCAAGATCCAGGGATATCCTACAATGAGCAGTTCTTC. Amino acid sequence: CASSQDPGISYNEQFF.

The chain has TRBV20-1 and TRBJ2-2, with 9 bases lining up with TRBD1. Trimming at V came to 6 bases and at J to 8 bases, leaving 13 bases not matched to a gene. The germline V gene has CDR1 DFQATT and CDR2 SNEGSKA (reference sequence). This CDR3 spans 15 amino acids. The CDR3 sequence: CSALPPGQGSGELFF. The CDR3 region has the DNA TGCAGTGCCCTACCACCGGGACAGGGCTCGGGGGAGCTGTTTTTT.

The chain has TRBV9 and TRBJ2-5; no firm D call. Trimming left V 4 bases short and J 5 bases short, with 12 bases between. This CDR3 is built from 13 residues. The germline gives CDR1 SGDLS, CDR2 YYNGEE. In DNA, the CDR3 is TGTGCCAGCAGCCGGATGGGTCTGGAGACCCAGTACTTC. Residues: CASSRMGLETQYF.